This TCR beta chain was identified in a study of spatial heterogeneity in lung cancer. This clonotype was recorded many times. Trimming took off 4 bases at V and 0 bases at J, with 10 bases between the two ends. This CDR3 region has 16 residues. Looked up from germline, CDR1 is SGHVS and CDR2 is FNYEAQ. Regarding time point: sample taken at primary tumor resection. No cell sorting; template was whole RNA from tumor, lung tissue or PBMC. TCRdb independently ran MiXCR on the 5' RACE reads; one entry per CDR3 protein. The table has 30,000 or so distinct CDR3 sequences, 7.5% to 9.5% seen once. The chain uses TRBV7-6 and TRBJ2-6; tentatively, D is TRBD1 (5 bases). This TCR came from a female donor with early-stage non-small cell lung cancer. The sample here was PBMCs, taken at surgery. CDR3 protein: CASSSTGRSGANVLTF. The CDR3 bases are TGTGCCAGCAGCTCCACAGGACGCTCTGGGGCCAACGTCCTGACTTTC. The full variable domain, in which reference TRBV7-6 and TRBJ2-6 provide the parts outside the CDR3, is GAGVSQSPRYKVTKRGQDVALRCDPISGHVSLYWYRQALGQGPEFLTYFNYEAQQDKSGLPNDRFSAERPEGSISTLTIQRTEQRDSAMYRCASSSTGRSGANVLTFGAGSRLTVL.